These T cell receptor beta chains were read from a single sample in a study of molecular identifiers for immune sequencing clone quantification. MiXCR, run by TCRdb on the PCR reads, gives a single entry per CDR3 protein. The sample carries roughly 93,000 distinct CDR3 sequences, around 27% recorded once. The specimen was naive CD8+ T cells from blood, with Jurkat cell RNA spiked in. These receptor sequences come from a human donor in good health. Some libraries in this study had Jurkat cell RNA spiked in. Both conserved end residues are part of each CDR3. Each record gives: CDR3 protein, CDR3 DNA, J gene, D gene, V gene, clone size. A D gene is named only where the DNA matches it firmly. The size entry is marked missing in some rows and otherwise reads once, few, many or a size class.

CSPGTGHTEAFF,TGCAGTCCGGGGACAGGGCACACTGAAGCTTTCTTT,TRBJ1-1,TRBD1,TRBV20-1,few
CAGSEQGNRGETQYF,TGTGCCGGCAGCGAACAGGGAAATCGGGGGGAGACCCAGTACTTC,TRBJ2-5,.,TRBV13,.
CASGVGGSSYEQYF,TGTGCCAGCGGGGTGGGGGGGAGCTCCTACGAGCAGTACTTC,TRBJ2-7,TRBD2,TRBV9,.
CASSTSLSIAGVEQYF,TGTGCCAGCAGTACGTCCCTTTCGATAGCGGGAGTTGAGCAGTACTTC,TRBJ2-7,TRBD2,TRBV6-2/TRBV6-3,many
CASSLGPGDYYEQYF,TGTGCCAGCAGCTTAGGGCCCGGGGACTACTACGAGCAGTACTTC,TRBJ2-7,TRBD2,TRBV7-9,many
CASSLVDANNSPLHF,TGTGCCAGCAGCTTGGTAGACGCGAATAATTCACCCCTCCACTTT,TRBJ1-6,.,TRBV5-4,many
CASSYLMTGIGANVLTF,TGTGCCAGCAGTTACTTAATGACTGGTATCGGGGCCAACGTCCTGACTTTC,TRBJ2-6,.,TRBV6-2/TRBV6-3,many
CASSLTGSSYEQYF,TGTGCCAGCAGTTTAACCGGGTCGAGCTACGAGCAGTACTTC,TRBJ2-7,.,TRBV27,.
CASSQAETPRGYEQYF,TGCGCCAGCAGCCAGGCCGAGACGCCCAGGGGGTACGAGCAGTACTTC,TRBJ2-7,TRBD1,TRBV4-3,.
CSVGDAGSGNTIYF,TGCAGCGTTGGTGATGCGGGCTCTGGAAACACCATATATTTT,TRBJ1-3,.,TRBV29-1,many
CASSKGGGQGQEYF,TGTGCCAGCAGCAAAGGTGGGGGACAGGGGCAGGAGTATTTT,TRBJ2-3,.,TRBV21-1,few
CASRGRSGAQHF,TGTGCCAGCAGGGGGCGTTCGGGGGCCCAGCATTTT,TRBJ1-5,.,TRBV3-1,.
CSADGAHRGLLYEQYF,TGCAGTGCCGACGGCGCTCACAGGGGATTACTCTACGAGCAGTACTTC,TRBJ2-7,TRBD1,TRBV20-1,many
CASSTTSGTGISPLHF,TGTGCCAGCAGTACTACGTCCGGGACAGGAATTTCACCCCTCCACTTT,TRBJ1-6,TRBD1,TRBV27,few
CATSRADTQYF,TGTGCCACCAGCAGAGCAGATACGCAGTATTTT,TRBJ2-3,.,TRBV15,many
CSARDEAGGPWTGELFF,TGCAGTGCTAGAGATGAGGCGGGAGGGCCCTGGACCGGGGAGCTGTTTTTT,TRBJ2-2,TRBD2,TRBV20-1,many
CATSGGEGRDTDTQYF,TGTGCCACCAGTGGAGGCGAGGGGCGGGACACAGATACGCAGTATTTT,TRBJ2-3,.,TRBV24-1,.
CAWSVGAGANVLTF,TGTGCCTGGAGTGTGGGGGCTGGGGCCAACGTCCTGACTTTC,TRBJ2-6,.,TRBV30,.
CASSAWDQETQYF,TGTGCCAGCAGCGCATGGGACCAAGAGACCCAGTACTTC,TRBJ2-5,.,TRBV12-3/TRBV12-4,.
CASSYGQMTGELFF,TGTGCCAGCAGTTACGGCCAGATGACCGGGGAGCTGTTTTTT,TRBJ2-2,.,TRBV6-5,many
CASSQDPQVYLNEQFF,TGCGCCAGCAGCCAAGATCCACAGGTTTACCTCAATGAGCAGTTCTTC,TRBJ2-1,.,TRBV4-3,many
CASSLSASYEQYF,TGTGCCAGCAGCTTAAGTGCCTCCTACGAGCAGTACTTC,TRBJ2-7,.,TRBV11-2,.
CASSVGTGANTEAFF,TGTGCCAGCAGCGTAGGGACAGGGGCGAACACTGAAGCTTTCTTT,TRBJ1-1,TRBD1,TRBV9,many
CASSQETGPATQYF,TGTGCCAGCAGCCAAGAGACGGGGCCCGCGACCCAGTACTTC,TRBJ2-5,.,TRBV3-1,.
CASSLSRNQPQHF,TGTGCCAGCAGTTTATCACGCAATCAGCCCCAGCATTTT,TRBJ1-5,.,TRBV28,many
CASSLEQSSNQPQHF,TGTGCCAGCAGCTTAGAACAGTCTAGCAATCAGCCCCAGCATTTT,TRBJ1-5,.,TRBV7-9,many
CASSHSTGGGEQYF,TGTGCCAGCAGTCATTCTACAGGGGGCGGCGAGCAGTACTTC,TRBJ2-7,TRBD1,TRBV28,few
CASTPRDSYYEQYF,TGTGCCAGCACCCCCCGGGACAGCTACTACGAGCAGTACTTC,TRBJ2-7,TRBD1,TRBV28,many
CASSIGVGTEAFF,TGTGCCAGTAGTATAGGGGTTGGCACTGAAGCTTTCTTT,TRBJ1-1,.,TRBV19,.
CASSLSEPTELFF,TGTGCCAGCAGTTTATCGGAACCGACGGAGCTGTTTTTT,TRBJ2-2,.,TRBV27,few
CASSQEGSSREGGLLMGGYTF,TGCGCCAGCAGCCAAGAAGGGTCCTCCCGCGAGGGGGGCCTGCTAATGGGCGGCTACACCTTC,TRBJ1-2,.,TRBV4-1,few
CAELAGGNEQFF,TGTGCGGAACTAGCGGGGGGTAATGAGCAGTTCTTC,TRBJ2-1,TRBD2,TRBV2,many
CASSQDVAGMNTEAFF,TGTGCCAGCAGCCAAGATGTAGCTGGGATGAACACTGAAGCTTTCTTT,TRBJ1-1,.,TRBV3-1,once
CAWTVGQLAYEQYF,TGTGCCTGGACTGTGGGACAGTTAGCCTACGAGCAGTACTTC,TRBJ2-7,TRBD1,TRBV30,.
CAPSDGPGRQYF,TGTGCCCCCAGTGATGGCCCCGGCAGGCAGTATTTT,TRBJ2-3,.,TRBV24-1,.
CASSFFRGYEQYF,TGTGCCAGCAGCTTTTTTCGGGGTTACGAGCAGTACTTC,TRBJ2-7,.,TRBV5-6,many
CASSSGNYEQYF,TGTGCCAGTAGTAGTGGGAACTACGAGCAGTACTTC,TRBJ2-7,.,TRBV19,many
CASSGFAQGYEQYF,TGTGCCAGCAGTGGCTTCGCTCAGGGCTACGAGCAGTACTTC,TRBJ2-7,.,TRBV25-1,many
CASSLHLRDEQFF,TGTGCCAGCAGCTTGCATTTGAGAGATGAGCAGTTCTTC,TRBJ2-1,.,TRBV11-2,.
CSVPFPGLDLDTQYF,TGCAGCGTCCCCTTCCCCGGACTAGATTTGGATACGCAGTATTTT,TRBJ2-3,TRBD2,TRBV29-1,many
CACSPGTGWYEQYF,TGTGCCTGCAGTCCCGGGACAGGTTGGTACGAGCAGTACTTC,TRBJ2-7,TRBD1,TRBV6-2/TRBV6-3,.
CAWRSGLAANEQFF,TGTGCCTGGAGATCGGGGCTAGCGGCCAATGAGCAGTTCTTC,TRBJ2-1,TRBD2,TRBV30,.
CASSLTRAPRGYTF,TGTGCCAGCAGTTTAACCAGGGCGCCTCGGGGCTACACCTTC,TRBJ1-2,.,TRBV28,.
CASSRVAGGFDTQYF,TGTGCCAGCAGTCGAGTAGCGGGGGGGTTCGATACGCAGTATTTT,TRBJ2-3,TRBD2,TRBV12-3/TRBV12-4,many
CASSEARQGMTLHF,TGTGCCAGCAGTGAAGCGCGGCAGGGTATGACCCTCCACTTT,TRBJ1-6,.,TRBV2,many
CASRSRYQETQYF,TGTGCCAGTAGAAGCAGGTACCAAGAGACCCAGTACTTC,TRBJ2-5,.,TRBV19,.
CASSRVRGTDTQYF,TGTGCCAGCAGTCGTGTCAGAGGCACAGATACGCAGTATTTT,TRBJ2-3,.,TRBV27,few
CASSRGVGDDLLF,TGTGCCAGCAGCCGGGGGGTTGGGGATGATCTGTTGTTT,TRBJ1-4,.,TRBV5-3,.
CASSLALLSYNEQFF,TGTGCCAGCAGCTTAGCGCTACTCAGTTACAATGAGCAGTTCTTC,TRBJ2-1,.,TRBV7-2,few
CASVVAGFSTDTQYF,TGTGCCAGCGTCGTAGCGGGCTTTAGCACAGATACGCAGTATTTT,TRBJ2-3,TRBD2,TRBV6-6,.
CASSQTGGAGDTQYF,TGTGCCAGCAGCCAAACGGGCGGAGCAGGGGATACGCAGTATTTT,TRBJ2-3,.,TRBV3-1,.
CASTIMKNTEAFF,TGTGCCAGCACTATTATGAAGAACACTGAAGCTTTCTTT,TRBJ1-1,.,TRBV6-2/TRBV6-3,many
CASSQGTGYEQYF,TGTGCCAGCAGCCAAGGGACAGGGTACGAGCAGTACTTC,TRBJ2-7,TRBD1,TRBV11-2,many
CASLRKFFAKNIQYF,TGTGCCAGCCTCCGGAAGTTTTTTGCCAAAAACATTCAGTACTTC,TRBJ2-4,.,TRBV6-5,many
CASSPTGTGNTEAFF,TGTGCCAGCAGCCCAACCGGGACAGGGAACACTGAAGCTTTCTTT,TRBJ1-1,TRBD1,TRBV28,many
CASSPKLGQGINTEAFF,TGTGCCAGCAGCCCCAAACTCGGACAGGGCATAAACACTGAAGCTTTCTTT,TRBJ1-1,TRBD1,TRBV11-2,.
CASSPPLYTGELFF,TGTGCCAGCAGCCCGCCCCTCTACACCGGGGAGCTGTTTTTT,TRBJ2-2,.,TRBV7-9,.
CASSQDVSTDTQYF,TGCGCCAGCAGCCAAGATGTCAGCACAGATACGCAGTATTTT,TRBJ2-3,.,TRBV4-3,many
CASSEWSGSTDTQYF,TGTGCCAGCAGTGAATGGTCCGGTAGCACAGATACGCAGTATTTT,TRBJ2-3,.,TRBV2,many
CASSLSRTGGSAIDTQYF,TGTGCCAGCAGTTTATCCAGGACGGGCGGGAGCGCGATAGATACGCAGTATTTT,TRBJ2-3,TRBD2,TRBV27,few